This T cell receptor (beta chain) originates from a study of cytomegalovirus exposure and HLA in healthy donors. Study-wide results and limits: Among the most significant clusters, several appeared linked to common viral pathogens in a later analysis.

Germline lookup yields CDR1 SGHVS and CDR2 FQNEAQ. The CDR3 covers 17 residues. V lost 0 bases to trimming and J lost 0 bases, with 15 bases between them. PCR amplification relied on 60 Vbeta primers (plus 13 Jbeta primers). The table came from immunoSEQ multiplex PCR; TCRdb's copy has only in-frame clones and leaves some out. Among about 150,000 clones listed, more than 70% were seen once. Worth noting for this clone: Its antigen is unidentified.

The sample consisted of PBMCs. The sequence was collected from a young man in good health and CMV-seronegative. The V gene is TRBV7-8, the J gene TRBJ2-7; possibly TRBD1 for D (5 bases). The CDR3 DNA follows: TGTGCCAGCAGCTTAGCCCGACAGACAACGATCTCCTACGAGCAGTACTTC. Translated, it gives CASSLARQTTISYEQYF.